The clone carrying this T cell receptor beta chain was seen ten or more times. Antigen specificity is unknown. These data belong to a study of response to subunit inactivated influenza vaccine. The study's findings and limits: Authors suggested that a seasonal influenza vaccination recruits few new T cells each time.

TCRdb recomputed calls from the RT-PCR reads with MiXCR, one row per CDR3 protein. The profile covers roughly 710,000 distinct CDR3 sequences, with approximately 15% appearing a single time and about 7.4% taken by the ten largest. The origin of this receptor is a man aged 45-60 years who received an inactivated influenza vaccine. Source: PBMCs from blood, taken around 15 days before vaccination.

The CDR3 loop reads CSVETGAPGDTQYF. CDR3 DNA: TGCAGCGTTGAAACGGGAGCGCCCGGGGATACGCAGTATTTT. V and J are TRBV29-1 and TRBJ2-3; D might be TRBD2 (6 bases). The length of the CDR3 is 14 residues. Trimming cost V 2 bases and J 6 bases, with 15 bases left between them. Germline V gene data show CDR1 as SQVTM and CDR2 as ANQGSEA.